Listed here are 14 T cell receptor beta chains from one sample, sequenced in a study of shared clonotypes between healthy human individuals. Some clones are missing from TCRdb's copy, which holds only in-frame ones; the method was immunoSEQ multiplex PCR. Of approximately 2.5 million clones in the sample, 93% were seen once. The specimen sequenced was naive CD4+ T cells from PBMCs. Subset given: CD45RA+ positively selected. The receptor source for this set is a young man in good health. Some clones in this sample may be carry-over from other donors' samples.

This clone was counted only a few times. This chain joins TRBV30 and TRBJ1-1; D not certain. The CDR3 has 13 residues. Germline V CDR1 and CDR2: GTSNPN, SVGIG (reference sequence). V lost 4 bases, J lost 0 bases, and 9 bases lay in between. CDR3 sequence: CAWTSVMNTEAFF. CDR3 coding DNA: TGTGCCTGGACCAGTGTAATGAACACTGAAGCTTTCTTT.

V usage is TRBV29-1 and J usage is TRBJ2-6; D call uncertain. Trimming removed 3 bases at V and 6 bases at J, with 6 bases between. CDR1 is SQVTM and CDR2 is ANQGSEA in the germline V gene. This CDR3 is 12 amino acids long. The CDR3 region is CSVEQAANVLTF. Here the CDR3 DNA reads TGCAGCGTTGAGCAGGCGGCCAACGTCCTGACTTTC.

The chain links TRBV2 to TRBJ2-2, with 8 nucleotides matching TRBD1. V lost 6 bases and J lost 6; bases outside the gene matches: 6. The germline gives CDR1 SNHLY, CDR2 FYNNEI. The CDR3 loop spans 14 amino acids. DNA of the CDR3: TGTGCCAGCAGCTACCGGACAGGGCCCGGGGAGCTGTTTTTT. This gives the protein CASSYRTGPGELFF.

The CDR3 DNA sequence: TGTGCCAGCAGTTCCCCTAGCGGGACCGGGACAGATACGCAGTATTTT. It encodes CASSSPSGTGTDTQYF. The chain links TRBV28 to TRBJ2-3; 9 nucleotides match TRBD2. This CDR3 spans 16 amino acids. Germline values: CDR1 MDHEN, CDR2 SYDVKM. V trimming: 4 bases; J trimming: 3 bases; junction bases outside the gene matches: 8. Combining the CDR3 with reference TRBV28 and TRBJ2-3 gives the whole variable domain DVKVTQSSRYLVKRTGEKVFLECVQDMDHENMFWYRQDPGLGLRLIYFSYDVKMKEKGDIPEGYSVSREKKERFSLILESASTNQTSMYLCASSSPSGTGTDTQYFGPGTRLTVL.

The CDR3 protein is CASSNTGANVLTF. Here the CDR3 DNA reads TGTGCCAGCAGTAATACTGGGGCCAACGTCCTGACTTTC. The genes are TRBV27 and TRBJ2-6; D not certain. V was shortened by 5 bases and J by 2 bases, with 4 bases between the two germline ends. The CDR3 length is 13 residues. Germline V lookup: CDR1 MNHEY, CDR2 SMNVEV (reference sequence).

This chain links TRBV7-2 with TRBJ2-7; TRBD2 aligns across 9 bases. Germline V gene sequence: CDR1 SGHTA, CDR2 FQGNSA. There are 13 residues in the CDR3. V gave up 4 bases and J gave up 6 bases; unmatched junction bases: 4. The CDR3 sequence: CASSWGLAGEQYF. CDR3 sequence (DNA): TGTGCCAGCAGCTGGGGACTAGCTGGCGAGCAGTACTTC.

This chain connects TRBV30 to TRBJ2-1, with TRBD2 identical over 9 bases. V was pared by 0 bases and J by 14 bases, with 8 bases of the junction left unmatched. The CDR3 runs to 13 residues. CDR1 and CDR2 (germline): GTSNPN, SVGIG (reference sequence). In nucleotides, the CDR3 is TGTGCCTGGAGTGTAAACAGCGGGAGGACGGAGTTCTTC. Protein product: CAWSVNSGRTEFF.

The chain combines TRBV2 with TRBJ2-7, with D unresolved. Per germline, CDR1 SNHLY and CDR2 FYNNEI. CDR3 length: 15 amino acids. The V gene lost 8 bases and the J gene lost 0 bases, with 17 bases spanning the gap. The chain's CDR3 is CASYPSVGFSYEQYF. The DNA of the CDR3 is TGTGCCAGCTATCCTTCGGTAGGTTTCTCCTACGAGCAGTACTTC.

The chain has TRBV28 and TRBJ2-7; D unclear. The CDR3 has 14 residues. V was cut by 5 bases and J by 1 base, with 12 bases left in between. From germline, CDR1 is MDHEN and CDR2 SYDVKM. CDR3 sequence reads: CASSRLWGSYEQYF. The CDR3 bases are TGTGCCAGCAGTAGGCTGTGGGGTTCCTACGAGCAGTACTTC.

The chain joins TRBV28 to TRBJ1-1, with 8 positions matching TRBD1. CDR3 length equals 16 residues. J was trimmed by 0 bases and V by 4 bases; bases with no gene match: 7. The V gene's germline CDR1 is MDHEN and CDR2 SYDVKM. CDR3 sequence (DNA): TGTGCCAGCAGTTCTGACAGGGGCCCTATGAACACTGAAGCTTTCTTT. Residues: CASSSDRGPMNTEAFF.

The chain employs TRBV28 and TRBJ2-6; tentative D call: TRBD1 (5 bases). The V gene's germline CDR1 is MDHEN and CDR2 SYDVKM. This CDR3 has 19 amino acids. V lost 4 bases, J lost 4 bases, and 23 bases lay in between. The CDR3 nucleotides read TGTGCCAGCAGTTCCTTCTCAGCCAGGGATCAAGGGGGGGCCAACGTCCTGACTTTC. This codes for CASSSFSARDQGGANVLTF.

The chain couples TRBV7-9 to TRBJ1-4; D gene uncertain. The CDR3 has 15 residues. The ends were cut back, 2 bases at V and 6 bases at J, with 13 bases in the middle. CDR1 and CDR2 (germline): SEHNR, FQNEAQ (reference sequence). The CDR3 nucleotides are TGTGCCAGCAGCTTACGAGGGCAGTTGGATGAAAAACTGTTTTTT. This gives the protein CASSLRGQLDEKLFF.

The chain employs TRBV11-2 and TRBJ2-2; maybe TRBD2 (6 bases). The CDR3 contains 14 residues. V was pared by 1 base and J by 7 bases, with 10 bases between. Germline V lookup: CDR1 SGHAT, CDR2 FQNNGV. Written as DNA, the CDR3 is TGTGCCAGCAGCTTAGTTCGGGGGATCGGGGAGCTGTTTTTT. This translates into CASSLVRGIGELFF.

V and J are TRBV29-1 and TRBJ2-7; D unresolved. CDR3 length: 12 residues. Germline CDR1 SQVTM, CDR2 ANQGSEA. Trimming took off 8 bases at V and 0 bases at J, with 11 bases between the two ends. The CDR3 nucleotides are TGCAGCTTCCTGGGCGACTCCTACGAGCAGTACTTC. Translation: CSFLGDSYEQYF.